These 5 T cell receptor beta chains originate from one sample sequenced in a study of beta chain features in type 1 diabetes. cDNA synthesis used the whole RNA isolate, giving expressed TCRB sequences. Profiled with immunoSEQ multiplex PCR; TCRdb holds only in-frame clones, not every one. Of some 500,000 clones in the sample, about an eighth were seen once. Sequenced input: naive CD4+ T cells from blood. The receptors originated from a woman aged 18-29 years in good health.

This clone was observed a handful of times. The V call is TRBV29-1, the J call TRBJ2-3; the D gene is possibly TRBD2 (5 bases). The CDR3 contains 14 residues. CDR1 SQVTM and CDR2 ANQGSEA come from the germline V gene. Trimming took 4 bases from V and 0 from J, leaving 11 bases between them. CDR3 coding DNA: TGCAGCGTTGGGGCTAGCCGAAGCACAGATACGCAGTATTTT. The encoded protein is CSVGASRSTDTQYF.

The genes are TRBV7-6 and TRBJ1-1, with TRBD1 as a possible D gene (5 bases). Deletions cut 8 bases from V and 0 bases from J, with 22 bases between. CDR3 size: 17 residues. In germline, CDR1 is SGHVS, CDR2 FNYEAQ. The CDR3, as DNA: TGTGCCAGCCGGGCAGGGAGGGATCCCGTTATGAACACTGAAGCTTTCTTT. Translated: CASRAGRDPVMNTEAFF. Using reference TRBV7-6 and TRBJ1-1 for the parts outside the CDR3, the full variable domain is GAGVSQSPRYKVTKRGQDVALRCDPISGHVSLYWYRQALGQGPEFLTYFNYEAQQDKSGLPNDRFSAERPEGSISTLTIQRTEQRDSAMYRCASRAGRDPVMNTEAFFGQGTRLTVV.

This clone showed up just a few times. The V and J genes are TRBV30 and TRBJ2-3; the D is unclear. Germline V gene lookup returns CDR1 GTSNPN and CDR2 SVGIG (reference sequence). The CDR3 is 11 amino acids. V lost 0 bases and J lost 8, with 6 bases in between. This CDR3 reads CAWSVPGTQYF. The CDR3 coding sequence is TGTGCCTGGAGTGTTCCTGGTACGCAGTATTTT. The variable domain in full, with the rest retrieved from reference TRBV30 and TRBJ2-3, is SQTIHQWPATLVQPVGSPLSLECTVEGTSNPNLYWYRQAAGRGLQLLFYSVGIGQISSEVPQNLSASRPQDRQFILSSKKLLLSDSGFYLCAWSVPGTQYFGPGTRLTVL.

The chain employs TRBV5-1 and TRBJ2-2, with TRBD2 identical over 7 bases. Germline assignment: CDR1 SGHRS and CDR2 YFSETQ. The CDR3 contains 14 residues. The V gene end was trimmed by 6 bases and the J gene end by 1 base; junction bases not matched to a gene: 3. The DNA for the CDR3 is TGCGCCAGCATGGTAGCGGGGAACACCGGGGAGCTGTTTTTT. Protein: CASMVAGNTGELFF.

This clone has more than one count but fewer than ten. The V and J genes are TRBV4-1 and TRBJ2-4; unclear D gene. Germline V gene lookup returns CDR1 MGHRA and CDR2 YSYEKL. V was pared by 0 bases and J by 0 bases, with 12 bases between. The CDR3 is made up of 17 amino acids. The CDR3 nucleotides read TGCGCCAGCAGCCAAGATCGGCCGGAACTAGCCAAAAACATTCAGTACTTC. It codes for CASSQDRPELAKNIQYF.